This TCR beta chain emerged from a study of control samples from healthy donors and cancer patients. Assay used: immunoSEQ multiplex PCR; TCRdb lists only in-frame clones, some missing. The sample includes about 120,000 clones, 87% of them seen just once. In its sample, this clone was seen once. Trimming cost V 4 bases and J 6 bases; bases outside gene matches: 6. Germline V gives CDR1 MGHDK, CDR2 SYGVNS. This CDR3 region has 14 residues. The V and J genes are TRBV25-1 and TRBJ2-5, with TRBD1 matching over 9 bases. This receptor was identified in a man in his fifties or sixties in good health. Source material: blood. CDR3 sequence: CASSAPDRGKTQYF. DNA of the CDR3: TGTGCCAGCAGTGCCCCGGACAGGGGCAAGACCCAGTACTTC. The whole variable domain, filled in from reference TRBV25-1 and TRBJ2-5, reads EADIYQTPRYLVIGTGKKITLECSQTMGHDKMYWYQQDPGMELHLIHYSYGVNSTEKGDLSSESTVSRIRTEHFPLTLESARPSHTSQYLCASSAPDRGKTQYFGPGTRLLVL.